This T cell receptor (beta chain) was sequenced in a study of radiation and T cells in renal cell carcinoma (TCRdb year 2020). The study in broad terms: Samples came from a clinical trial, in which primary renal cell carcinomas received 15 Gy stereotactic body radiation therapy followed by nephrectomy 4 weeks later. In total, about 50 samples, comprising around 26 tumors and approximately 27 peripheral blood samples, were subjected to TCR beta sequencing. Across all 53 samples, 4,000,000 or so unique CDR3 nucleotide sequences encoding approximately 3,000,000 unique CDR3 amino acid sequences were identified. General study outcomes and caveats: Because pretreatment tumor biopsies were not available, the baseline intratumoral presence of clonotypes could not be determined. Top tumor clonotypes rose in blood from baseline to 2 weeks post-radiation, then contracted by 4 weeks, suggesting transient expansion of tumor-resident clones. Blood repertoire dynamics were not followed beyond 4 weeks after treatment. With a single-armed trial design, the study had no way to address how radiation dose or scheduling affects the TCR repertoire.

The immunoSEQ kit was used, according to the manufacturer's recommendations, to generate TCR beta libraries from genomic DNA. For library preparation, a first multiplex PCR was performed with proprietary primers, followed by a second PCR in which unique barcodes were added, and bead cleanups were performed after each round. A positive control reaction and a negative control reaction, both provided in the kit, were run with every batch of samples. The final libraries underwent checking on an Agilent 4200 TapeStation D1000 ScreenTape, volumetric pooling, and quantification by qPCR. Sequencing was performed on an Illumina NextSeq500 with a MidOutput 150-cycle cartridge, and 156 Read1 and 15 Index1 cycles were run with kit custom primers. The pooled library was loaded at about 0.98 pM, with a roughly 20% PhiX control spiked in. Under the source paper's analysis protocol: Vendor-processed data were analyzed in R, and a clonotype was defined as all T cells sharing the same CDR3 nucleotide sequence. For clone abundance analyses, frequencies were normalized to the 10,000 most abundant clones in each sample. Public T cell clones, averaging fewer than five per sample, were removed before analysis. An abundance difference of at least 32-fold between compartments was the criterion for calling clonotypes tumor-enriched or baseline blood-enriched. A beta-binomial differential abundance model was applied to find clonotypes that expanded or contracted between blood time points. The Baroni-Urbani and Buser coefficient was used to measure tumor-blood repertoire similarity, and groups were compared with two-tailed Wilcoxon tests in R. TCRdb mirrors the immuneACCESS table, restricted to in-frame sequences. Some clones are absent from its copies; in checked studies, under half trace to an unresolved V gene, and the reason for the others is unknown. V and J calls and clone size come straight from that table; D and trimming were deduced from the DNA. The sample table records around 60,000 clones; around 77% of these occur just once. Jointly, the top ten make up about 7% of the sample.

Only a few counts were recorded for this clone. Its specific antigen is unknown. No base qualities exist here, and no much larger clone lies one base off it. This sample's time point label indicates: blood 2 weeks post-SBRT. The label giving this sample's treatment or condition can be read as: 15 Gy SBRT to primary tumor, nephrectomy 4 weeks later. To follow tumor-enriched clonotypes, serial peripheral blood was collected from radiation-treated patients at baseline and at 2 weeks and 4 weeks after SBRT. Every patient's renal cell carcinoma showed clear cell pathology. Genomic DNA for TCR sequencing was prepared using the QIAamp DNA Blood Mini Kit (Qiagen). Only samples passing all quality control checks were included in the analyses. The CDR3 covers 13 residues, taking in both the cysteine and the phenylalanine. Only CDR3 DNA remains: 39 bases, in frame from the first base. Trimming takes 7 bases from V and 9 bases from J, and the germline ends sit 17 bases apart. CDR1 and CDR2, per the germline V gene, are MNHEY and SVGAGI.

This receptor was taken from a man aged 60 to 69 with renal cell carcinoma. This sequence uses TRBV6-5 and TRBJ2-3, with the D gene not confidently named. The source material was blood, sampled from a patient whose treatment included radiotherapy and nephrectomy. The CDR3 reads CASKTTRASTQYF. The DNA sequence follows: TGTGCCAGCAAAACCACCCGGGCCTCAACGCAGTATTTT.